Listed here is a single TCR beta chain. The antigen remains undetermined. It was second doses at about 4 or about 12 weeks that were pooled. The sample is drawn from a study of T cell responses to AZD1222 COVID-19 vaccine. The germline V and J ends were trimmed by 3 bases and 9 bases, with 13 bases remaining between them. Germline CDR1 and CDR2: SGHDT and YYEEEE. CDR3 length: 13 residues. Overall study findings and caveats: Repertoires in all cases were sampled only once the peak T cell response had passed. Spike-specific TCR breadth and depth grew following two AZD1222 doses. At study baseline, merely a handful of AZD1222 recipients were seropositive.

Data came from immunoSEQ multiplex PCR; TCRdb stores just in-frame clones and leaves some out. The sample lists 73,000 or so clones; around 80% were seen once. The source material was peripheral blood, sampled 28 days after the second AZD1222 dose. V is TRBV5-6 and J is TRBJ2-1; D is unresolved. The clonotype originates from an adult who received the AZD1222 COVID-19 vaccine. CDR3 amino acids: CASSWALKGEQFF. CDR3 DNA sequence: TGTGCCAGCAGCTGGGCCCTTAAGGGTGAGCAGTTCTTC.